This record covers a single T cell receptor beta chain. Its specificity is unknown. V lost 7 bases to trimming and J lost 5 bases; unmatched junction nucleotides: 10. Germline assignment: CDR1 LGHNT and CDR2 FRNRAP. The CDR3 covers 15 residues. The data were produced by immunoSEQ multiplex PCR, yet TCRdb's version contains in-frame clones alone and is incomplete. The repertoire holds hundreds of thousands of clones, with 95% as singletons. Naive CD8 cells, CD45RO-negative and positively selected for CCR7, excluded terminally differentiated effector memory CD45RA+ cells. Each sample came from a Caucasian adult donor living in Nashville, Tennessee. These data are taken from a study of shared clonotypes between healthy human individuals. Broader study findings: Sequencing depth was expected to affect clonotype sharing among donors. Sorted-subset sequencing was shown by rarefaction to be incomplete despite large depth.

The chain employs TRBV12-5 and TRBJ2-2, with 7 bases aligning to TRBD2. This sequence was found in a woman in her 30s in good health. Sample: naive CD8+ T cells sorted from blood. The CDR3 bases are TGTGCTAGTGCCGCTGGGAGGGCCGGGACCGGGGAGCTGTTTTTT. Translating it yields CASAAGRAGTGELFF. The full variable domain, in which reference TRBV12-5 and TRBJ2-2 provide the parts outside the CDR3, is DARVTQTPRHKVTEMGQEVTMRCQPILGHNTVFWYRQTMMQGLELLAYFRNRAPLDDSGMPKDRFSAEMPDATLATLKIQPSEPRDSAVYFCASAAGRAGTGELFFGEGSRLTVL.